This section outlines one T cell receptor beta chain sequence together with its context. This clone was observed a handful of times. Its specific antigen is unknown. Base qualities are not recorded, but no much larger clone differs from it by a single base. CDR1 SGHDT and CDR2 YYEEEE are derived from the germline V gene. The CDR3 spans 15 residues, from the cysteine through the phenylalanine. The retained sequence is limited to the CDR3, 45 bases, with the frame set at the first base. Ends trimmed: V by 5 bases, J by 6 bases; bases unmatched to a gene: 9. Patients with autoimmune disease history or receiving systemic immunosuppression were excluded from the trial. Peripheral blood for TCR sequencing was collected from all dose cohorts at baseline, on cycle 4 day 1, and on cycle 7 day 1. Samples were obtained from an open-label, multicenter, first-in-human phase I dose-escalation trial of ivuxolimab. Adults with locally advanced or metastatic head and neck squamous cell, hepatocellular, melanoma or renal cell carcinoma were enrolled in the trial. Before TCR sequencing, CD4+ T cells and CD8+ T cells from peripheral blood were sorted into separate populations.

The source of the sample is a study of OX40 agonist ivuxolimab in advanced cancers. At the level of the whole study: Ivuxolimab, which targeted the costimulatory receptor OX40 (CD134), was an agonistic, fully human IgG2 monoclonal antibody. Intravenous ivuxolimab was administered to patients every 2 weeks at six dose levels: 0.01, 0.1, 0.3, 1.5, 3 and 10 mg/kg. Of the roughly 51 patients in dose escalation, about 20 had hepatocellular carcinoma, approximately 15 had melanoma, 9 had renal cell carcinoma and 9 had head and neck cancer. A male proportion of roughly 85% and a mean age of approximately 61 years, ranging from about 20 to 79, were recorded for the dose-escalation cohort. Prior anti-PD-1, anti-PD-L1 or anti-CTLA-4 therapy was permitted, and checkpoint inhibitors had been received by 30% to 40% of dose-escalation patients. Partial responses occurred in three dose-escalation patients, of whom one had hepatocellular carcinoma and two had cutaneous melanoma. Peripheral TCRbeta sequencing aimed to test whether ivuxolimab altered TCR sequence diversity and caused clonal T-cell expansion. The monotherapy dose-escalation portion (N ≈ 52 patients) of the phase I ivuxolimab trial is reported in the paper.

Genomic DNA was extracted from sorted cells for sequencing of the TCRbeta CDR3 region. The immunoSEQ Assay was used to sequence the TCRbeta CDR3 regions. TCRdb provides this immuneACCESS table in a form limited to in-frame rearrangements. Some clones are lacking; in checked studies, under half of them reflect an unresolved V gene, and why the rest are absent is not known. This sample is represented by 48,000 or so clones; about three quarters of them were singletons. The ten most abundant clones make up roughly 7% of the sample. What the research found in general, with its limitations: In the 0.1-3.0 mg/kg groups, partial responders were among the patients with the lowest normalized peripheral clonal expansion, particularly in CD8+ T cells. At doses of 0.1 to 3.0 mg/kg, clonal expansion of both CD4+ and CD8+ T cells in blood was seen between baseline and week 6. Low levels of normalized T-cell clonal expansion were also seen in some patients who did not respond. After ivuxolimab, expanded clones were on average more numerous among CD8+ T cells than among CD4+ T cells. Antigen specificity was not determined for the clonally expanded peripheral T cells.

This clonotype was obtained from an adult with an advanced solid tumor such as melanoma, head and neck, liver or kidney cancer. The sequenced sample was CD4+ or CD8+ T cells sorted from blood, obtained in a trial of the OX40 agonist ivuxolimab. Recombination linked TRBV5-6 to TRBJ1-5; 9 of the junction bases match TRBD1. The DNA sequence follows: TGTGCCAGCAGTATCGGGACAGGGAGTGGTCAGCCCCAGCATTTT. Its coded protein is CASSIGTGSGQPQHF.